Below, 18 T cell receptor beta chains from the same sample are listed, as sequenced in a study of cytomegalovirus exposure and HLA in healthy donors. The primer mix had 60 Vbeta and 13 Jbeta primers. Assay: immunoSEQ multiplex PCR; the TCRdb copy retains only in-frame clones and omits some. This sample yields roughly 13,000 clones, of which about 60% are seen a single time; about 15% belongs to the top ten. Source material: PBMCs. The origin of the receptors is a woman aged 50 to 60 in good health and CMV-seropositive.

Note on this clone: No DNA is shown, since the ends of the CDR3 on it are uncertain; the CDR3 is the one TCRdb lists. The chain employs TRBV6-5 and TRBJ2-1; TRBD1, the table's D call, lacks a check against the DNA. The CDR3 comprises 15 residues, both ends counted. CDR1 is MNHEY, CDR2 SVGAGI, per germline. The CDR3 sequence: CASSFGQGAHNEQLF.

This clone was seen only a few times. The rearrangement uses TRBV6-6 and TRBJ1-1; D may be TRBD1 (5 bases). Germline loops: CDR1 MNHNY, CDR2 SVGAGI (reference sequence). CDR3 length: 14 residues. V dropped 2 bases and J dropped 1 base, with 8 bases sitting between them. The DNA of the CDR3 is TGTGCCAGCAGTTACGACGGGGGGAACACTGAAGCTTTCTTT. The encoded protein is CASSYDGGNTEAFF.

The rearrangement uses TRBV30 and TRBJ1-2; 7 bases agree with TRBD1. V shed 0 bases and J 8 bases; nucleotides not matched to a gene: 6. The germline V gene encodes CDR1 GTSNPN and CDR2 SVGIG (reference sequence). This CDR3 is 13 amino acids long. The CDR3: CAWSVGGDQGYTF. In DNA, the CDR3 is TGTGCCTGGAGTGTAGGGGGCGATCAAGGCTACACCTTC.

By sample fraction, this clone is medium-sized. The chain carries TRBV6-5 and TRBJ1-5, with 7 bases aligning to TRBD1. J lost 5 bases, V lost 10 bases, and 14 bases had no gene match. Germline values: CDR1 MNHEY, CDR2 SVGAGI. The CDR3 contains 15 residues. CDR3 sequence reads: CATALRQGRDQPQHF. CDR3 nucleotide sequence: TGTGCCACCGCACTTAGACAGGGAAGGGATCAGCCCCAGCATTTT.

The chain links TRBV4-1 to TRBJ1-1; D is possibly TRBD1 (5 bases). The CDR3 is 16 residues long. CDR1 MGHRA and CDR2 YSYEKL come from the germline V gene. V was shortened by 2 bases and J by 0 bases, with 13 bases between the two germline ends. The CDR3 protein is CASSQPGTGMNTEAFF. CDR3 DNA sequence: TGCGCCAGCAGCCAACCAGGGACTGGAATGAACACTGAAGCTTTCTTT.

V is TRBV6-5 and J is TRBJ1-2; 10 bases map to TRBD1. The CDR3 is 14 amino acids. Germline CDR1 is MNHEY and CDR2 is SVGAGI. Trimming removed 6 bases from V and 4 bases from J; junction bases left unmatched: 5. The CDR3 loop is CASSRQGAIYGYTF. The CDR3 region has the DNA TGTGCCAGCAGCAGACAGGGGGCTATCTATGGCTACACCTTC.

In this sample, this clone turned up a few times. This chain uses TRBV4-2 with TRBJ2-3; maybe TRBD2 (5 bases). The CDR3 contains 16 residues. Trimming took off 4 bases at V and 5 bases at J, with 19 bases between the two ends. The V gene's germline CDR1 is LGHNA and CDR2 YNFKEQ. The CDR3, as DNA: TGTGCCAGCAGCCCTTACCCCGGAGCGGTGGGAGATACGCAGTATTTT. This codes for CASSPYPGAVGDTQYF.

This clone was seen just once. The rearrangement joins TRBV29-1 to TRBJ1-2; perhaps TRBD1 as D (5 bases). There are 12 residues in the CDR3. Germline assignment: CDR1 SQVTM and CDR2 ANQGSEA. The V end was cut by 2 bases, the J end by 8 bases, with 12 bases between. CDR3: CSVELGEGGYTF. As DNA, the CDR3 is TGCAGCGTTGAATTGGGGGAGGGGGGCTACACCTTC.

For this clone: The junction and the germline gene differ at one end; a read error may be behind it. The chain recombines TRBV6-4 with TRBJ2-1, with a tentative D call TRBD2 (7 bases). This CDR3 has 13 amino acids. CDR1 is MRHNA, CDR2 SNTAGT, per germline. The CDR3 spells CASSLTSGGPLVF. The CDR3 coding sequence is TGTGCCAGCAGCCTCACCTCCGGGGGGCCTTTGGTCTTC.

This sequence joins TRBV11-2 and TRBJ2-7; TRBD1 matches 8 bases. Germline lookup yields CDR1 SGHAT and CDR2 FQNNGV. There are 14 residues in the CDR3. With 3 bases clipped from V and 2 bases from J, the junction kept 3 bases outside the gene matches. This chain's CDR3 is CASSFGQGTYEQYF. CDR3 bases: TGTGCCAGCAGCTTCGGACAGGGTACCTACGAGCAGTACTTC.

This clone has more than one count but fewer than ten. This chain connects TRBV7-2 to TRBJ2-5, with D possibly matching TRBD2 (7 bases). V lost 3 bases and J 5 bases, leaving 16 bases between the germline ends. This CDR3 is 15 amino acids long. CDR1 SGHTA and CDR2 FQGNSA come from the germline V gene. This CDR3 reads CASSFKRGGSETQYF. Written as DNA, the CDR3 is TGTGCCAGCAGCTTCAAGAGGGGGGGTTCCGAGACCCAGTACTTC.

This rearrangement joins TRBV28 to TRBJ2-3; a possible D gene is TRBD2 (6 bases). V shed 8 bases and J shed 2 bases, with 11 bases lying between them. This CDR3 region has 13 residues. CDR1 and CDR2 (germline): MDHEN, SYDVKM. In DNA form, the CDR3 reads TGTGCCAGCCAAGCGGGCTCCACAGATACGCAGTATTTT. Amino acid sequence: CASQAGSTDTQYF.

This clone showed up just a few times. In DNA, the CDR3 is TGTGCCATCAGTGACCCCTGGAGGGGAAAAGAGACCCAGTACTTC. It encodes CAISDPWRGKETQYF. This chain connects TRBV10-3 to TRBJ2-5, with D possibly matching TRBD2 (6 bases). Deletions cut 3 bases from V and 3 bases from J, with 14 bases between. The V gene's germline CDR1 is ENHRY and CDR2 SYGVKD. The CDR3 contains 15 residues.

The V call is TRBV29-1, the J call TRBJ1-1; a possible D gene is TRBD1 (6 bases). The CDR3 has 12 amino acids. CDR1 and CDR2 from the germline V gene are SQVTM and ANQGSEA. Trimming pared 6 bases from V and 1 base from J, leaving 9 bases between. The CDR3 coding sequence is TGCAGCGTCTGGGACAAGAACACTGAAGCTTTCTTT. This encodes CSVWDKNTEAFF.

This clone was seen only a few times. The CDR3 protein is CASSGAEKLFF. The CDR3 DNA sequence: TGTGCCAGCAGTGGGGCTGAAAAACTGTTTTTT. The chain links TRBV25-1 to TRBJ1-4, with D hard to call. V dropped 4 bases and J dropped 7 bases, with 4 bases sitting between them. Per germline, CDR1 MGHDK and CDR2 SYGVNS. The CDR3 is 11 residues long.

CDR3 DNA: TGTGCCAGTAGTATAGGAGGGAGGAACATTCAGTACTTC. Protein product: CASSIGGRNIQYF. The chain uses TRBV19 and TRBJ2-4; D might be TRBD2 (6 bases). The CDR3 sequence is 13 residues long. The V gene's germline CDR1 is LNHDA and CDR2 SQIVND (reference sequence). V lost 1 base, J lost 7 bases, and 8 bases lay in between.

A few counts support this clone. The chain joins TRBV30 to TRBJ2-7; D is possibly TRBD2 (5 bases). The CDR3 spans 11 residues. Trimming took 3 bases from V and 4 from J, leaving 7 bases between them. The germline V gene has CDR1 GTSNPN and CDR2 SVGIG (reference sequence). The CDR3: CAWRRVYEQYF. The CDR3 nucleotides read TGTGCCTGGAGGCGGGTTTACGAGCAGTACTTC.

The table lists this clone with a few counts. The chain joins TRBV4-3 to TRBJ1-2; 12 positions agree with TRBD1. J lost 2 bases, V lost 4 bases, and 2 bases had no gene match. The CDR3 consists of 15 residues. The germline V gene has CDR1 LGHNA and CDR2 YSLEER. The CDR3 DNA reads TGCGCCAGCAGCCTCGGGACAGGGGGCAACTATGGCTACACCTTC. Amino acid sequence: CASSLGTGGNYGYTF.